This is a list of T cell receptor beta chains from one sample in a study of blood T cell repertoires in COVID-19. Using immunoSEQ multiplex PCR, the repertoire was profiled, and TCRdb retains in-frame clones only, with some absent. Found here are 45,000 to 50,000 clones, 83% of them singletons; the top ten hold 7% to 10%. Sequencing used peripheral blood. The receptors derive from a man older than 75 in a cohort sampled during active COVID-19. Each CDR3 is given with its conserved first and last residue. D genes are given only for firm matches. Size is omitted from some rows. Given values are once, few, many or a class for expanded clones.

J	size	D	V	DNA	CDR3
TRBJ2-2	few	TRBD2	TRBV6-5	TGTGCCAGCAGCCTAGCGGAGGACCACACCGGGGAGCTGTTTTTT	CASSLAEDHTGELFF
TRBJ1-1	-	TRBD1	TRBV7-2	TGTGCCAGCAGCATAGGTACAGGGGGCTTGTGGACTGAAGCTTTCTTT	CASSIGTGGLWTEAFF
TRBJ2-7	-	TRBD1	TRBV5-5	TGTGCCAGCAGCCCGCGCGGACAGGGGTTCTACGAGCAGTACTTC	CASSPRGQGFYEQYF
TRBJ2-1	-	-	TRBV19	TGTGCCAGTAGTTTTCGCCAAGAGAGCGGTGAGCAGTTCTTC	CASSFRQESGEQFF
TRBJ1-6	-	-	TRBV7-6	TGTGCCAGCAGCTTAGCAGGGAGAGGGTCGGGAAATTCACCCCTCCACTTT	CASSLAGRGSGNSPLHF
TRBJ1-1	-	-	TRBV3-1/TRBV3-2	TGTGCCAGCAGCCAGGGGGGGGTTCCTGAAGCTTTCTTT	CASSQGGVPEAFF
TRBJ2-7	-	-	TRBV18	TGTGCCAGCTCACAAACGCAGGGCTACGAGCAGTACTTC	CASSQTQGYEQYF
TRBJ2-3	-	TRBD2	TRBV9	TGTGCCAGCAGCGTAGGGACTAGCCTAGATACGCAGTATTTT	CASSVGTSLDTQYF
TRBJ1-4	-	-	TRBV21-1	TGTGCCAGCAGCGAATGGACAGGACGGGCTAATGAAAAACTGTTTTTT	CASSEWTGRANEKLFF
TRBJ2-7	-	-	TRBV4-1	TGCGCCAGCAGCCAGGGCAGGGCCCTCCACCAGTACTTC	CASSQGRALHQYF
TRBJ2-1	once	TRBD1	TRBV7-9	TGTGCCAGCAGCTCACGGACAGGTCCCCGCTCCTACAATGAGCAGTTCTTC	CASSSRTGPRSYNEQFF
TRBJ2-7	-	-	TRBV29-1	TGCAGCGTCCTTGGAGGAGGGAAGCACGAGCAGTACTTC	CSVLGGGKHEQYF
TRBJ1-2	-	TRBD1	TRBV5-1	TGCGCCAGCAGCCGGGACAGGGGGAACTATGGCTACACCTTC	CASSRDRGNYGYTF
TRBJ1-1	-	-	TRBV7-6	TGTGCCAGCAGCTATAAATTGGGGGGGCAGGACACTGAAGCTTTCTTT	CASSYKLGGQDTEAFF
TRBJ2-1	-	-	TRBV11-2	TGTGCCAGCAGCTTAGGCGGTAGCTCCTACAATGAGCAGTTCTTC	CASSLGGSSYNEQFF
TRBJ2-3	-	-	TRBV27	TGTGCCAGCAGGGGAGCCACAGATACGCAGTATTTT	CASRGATDTQYF
TRBJ2-2	-	-	TRBV15	TGTGCCACCAGCAGAGAACGGAGCACCGGGGAGCTGTTTTTT	CATSRERSTGELFF
TRBJ2-7	-	TRBD1	TRBV29-1	TGCAGCGCCGGGACAGGGGTCTCATCCTACGAGCAGTACTTC	CSAGTGVSSYEQYF
TRBJ1-3	-	-	TRBV6-2/TRBV6-3	TGTGCCAGCAGCCCCAGATACTCTGGAAACACCATATATTTT	CASSPRYSGNTIYF
TRBJ1-6	-	-	TRBV19	TGTGCCAGTAGTATTCTACTACAGGGATCTAATTCACCCCTCCACTTT	CASSILLQGSNSPLHF
TRBJ1-4	-	-	TRBV19	TGTGCCAGTAAAATGGGTCGCCTAGTCAATGAAAAACTGTTTTTT	CASKMGRLVNEKLFF
TRBJ2-1	-	-	TRBV7-9	TGTGCCAGCAGCCCAGGGGCAGGGAGCAATGAGCAGTTCTTC	CASSPGAGSNEQFF
TRBJ1-1	-	TRBD1	TRBV7-7	TGTGCCAGCAGCCTTTCCTTGTACCAGGGGGCGGTCGACACTGAAGCTTTCTTT	CASSLSLYQGAVDTEAFF
TRBJ1-1	-	TRBD1	TRBV14	TGTGCCAGCAGCCACCGGACAGGCGACATGAACACTGAAGCTTTCTTT	CASSHRTGDMNTEAFF
TRBJ2-2	few	TRBD1	TRBV5-1	TGCGCCAGCAGCCCGAGGACAGGGGTGGCGGTTTCCGGGGAGCTGTTTTTT	CASSPRTGVAVSGELFF
TRBJ2-1	-	TRBD2	TRBV3-1/TRBV3-2	TGTGCCGGATGCGCGGGACTAGCGGGAGTCAATGAGCAGTTCTTC	CAGCAGLAGVNEQFF
TRBJ1-1	many	-	TRBV6-5	TGTGCCAGCAGTTGGTCAAACCAGGGTAACACTGAAGCTTTCTTT	CASSWSNQGNTEAFF
TRBJ1-6	once	TRBD1	TRBV2	TGTGCCCGCCGGGGGACAGTGAATTCACCCCTCCACTTT	CARRGTVNSPLHF
TRBJ2-1	-	-	TRBV28	TGTGCCAGCAGTTTAGACAGGATGCCCTACAATGAGCAGTTCTTC	CASSLDRMPYNEQFF
TRBJ1-4	few	-	TRBV7-2	TGTGCCAGCAGCTTAGATCGGCAGGGAGGGGAAAAACTGTTTTTT	CASSLDRQGGEKLFF
TRBJ1-2	few	TRBD1	TRBV7-9	TGTGCCAGCAGCTCCACGGACAGGGGGACCTATGGCTACACCTTC	CASSSTDRGTYGYTF
TRBJ2-3	-	TRBD2	TRBV5-1	TGCGCCAGCAGCCCGGGGGCGGGGGGCGCGACAGATACGCAGTATTTT	CASSPGAGGATDTQYF
TRBJ2-3	-	TRBD2	TRBV5-4	TGTGCCACCGCTTCCGGGAGGGTATTGAGCACAGATACGCAGTATTTT	CATASGRVLSTDTQYF
TRBJ2-1	-	-	TRBV6-5	TGTGCCAGCAGTTACGGCGAGGCAGGGAACTACAATGAGCAGTTCTTC	CASSYGEAGNYNEQFF
TRBJ2-7	-	TRBD1	TRBV18	TGTGCCAGCTCTCCCTATACAGGGGTGGCGCAGTACTTC	CASSPYTGVAQYF
TRBJ1-1	-	-	TRBV5-1	TGCGCCAGCAGCTTGGGGGGAGCGGGCCCTGAAGCTTTCTTT	CASSLGGAGPEAFF
TRBJ2-1	-	TRBD1	TRBV7-8	TGTGCCAGCAGCCCTAGACGAGGACAGGGGGTGGACAATGAGCAGTTCTTC	CASSPRRGQGVDNEQFF
TRBJ2-7	-	-	TRBV30	TGTGCCTGGAGGCCCGGGACAAGGCTTTACTCACCATCCGAGCAGTACTTC	CAWRPGTRLYSPSEQYF
TRBJ1-2	-	-	TRBV4-1	TGCGCCAGCAGCCAAGACCTGGGCAGCTATGGCTACACCTTC	CASSQDLGSYGYTF
TRBJ2-5	-	-	TRBV9	TGTGCCAGCAGCGTAGCAGGGGTTAGTTTAGAGACCCAGTACTTC	CASSVAGVSLETQYF
TRBJ1-5	-	-	TRBV9	TGTGCCAGCAGCGTAGACCAGGGACAGCCCCAGCATTTT	CASSVDQGQPQHF
TRBJ2-7	-	-	TRBV28	TGTGCCAGCAGTCTCAGTGGCTACGAGCAGTACTTC	CASSLSGYEQYF